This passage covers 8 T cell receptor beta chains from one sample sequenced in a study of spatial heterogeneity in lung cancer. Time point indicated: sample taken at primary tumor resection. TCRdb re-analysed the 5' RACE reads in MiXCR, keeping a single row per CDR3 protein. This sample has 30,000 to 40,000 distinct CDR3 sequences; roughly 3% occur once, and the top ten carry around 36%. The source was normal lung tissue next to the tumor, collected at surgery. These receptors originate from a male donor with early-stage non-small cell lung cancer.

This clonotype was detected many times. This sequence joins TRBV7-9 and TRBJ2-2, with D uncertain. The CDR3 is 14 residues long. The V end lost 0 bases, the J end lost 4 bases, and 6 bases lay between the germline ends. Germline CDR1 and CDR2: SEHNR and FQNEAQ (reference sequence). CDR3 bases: TGTGCCAGCAGCTTAGCTGCAACCACCGGGGAGCTGTTTTTT. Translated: CASSLAATTGELFF.

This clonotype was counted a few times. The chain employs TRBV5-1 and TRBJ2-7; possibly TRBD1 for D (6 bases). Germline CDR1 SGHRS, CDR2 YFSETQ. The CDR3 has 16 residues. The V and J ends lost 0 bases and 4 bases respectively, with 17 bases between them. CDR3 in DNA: TGCGCCAGCAGCTTGGGGCCGAGGGACACGGGTTACGAGCAGTACTTC. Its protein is CASSLGPRDTGYEQYF.

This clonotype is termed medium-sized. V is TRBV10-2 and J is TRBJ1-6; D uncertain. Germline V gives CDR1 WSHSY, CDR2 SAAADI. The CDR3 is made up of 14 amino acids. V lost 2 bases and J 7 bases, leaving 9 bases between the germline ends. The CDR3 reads CASSEVTRNSPLHF. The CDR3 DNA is TGCGCCAGCAGTGAGGTGACGAGGAATTCACCCCTCCACTTT.

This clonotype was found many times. CDR3 DNA sequence: TGTGCCACCAGTTCTGCTTTAGAGCAGTTCTTC. This translates into CATSSALEQFF. The J gene is TRBJ2-1, the V gene TRBV24-1; D is uncertain. The length of the CDR3 is 11 residues. CDR1 is KGHDR, CDR2 SFDVKD, per germline. V gave up 6 bases and J gave up 10 bases, with 9 bases separating them.

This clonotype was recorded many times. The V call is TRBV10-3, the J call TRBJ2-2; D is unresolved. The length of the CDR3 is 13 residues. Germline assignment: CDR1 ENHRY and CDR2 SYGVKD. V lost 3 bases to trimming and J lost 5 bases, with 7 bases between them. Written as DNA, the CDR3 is TGTGCCATCAGTGATGTGGGGACCGGGGAGCTGTTTTTT. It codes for CAISDVGTGELFF.

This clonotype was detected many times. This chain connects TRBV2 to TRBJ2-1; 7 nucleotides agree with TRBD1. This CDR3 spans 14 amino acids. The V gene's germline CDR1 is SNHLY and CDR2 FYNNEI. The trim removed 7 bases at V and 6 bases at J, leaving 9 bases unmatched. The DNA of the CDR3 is TGTGCCAGCACGGACAGGTCGGGATCCAATGAGCAGTTCTTC. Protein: CASTDRSGSNEQFF.

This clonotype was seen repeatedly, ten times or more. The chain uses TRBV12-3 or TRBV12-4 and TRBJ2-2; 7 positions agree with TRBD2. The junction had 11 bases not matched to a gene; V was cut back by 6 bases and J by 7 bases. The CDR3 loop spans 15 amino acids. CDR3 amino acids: CASSRRTSQGGELFF. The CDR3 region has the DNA TGTGCCAGCAGCCGACGGACTAGTCAGGGCGGGGAGCTGTTTTTT.

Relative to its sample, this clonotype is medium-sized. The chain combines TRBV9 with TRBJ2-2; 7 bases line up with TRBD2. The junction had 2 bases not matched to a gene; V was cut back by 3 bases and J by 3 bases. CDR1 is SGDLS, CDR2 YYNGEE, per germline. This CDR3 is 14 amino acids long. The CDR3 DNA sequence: TGTGCCAGCAGCGCGGGGGGAGACACCGGGGAGCTGTTTTTT. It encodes CASSAGGDTGELFF.